The TCR beta chain under discussion was sequenced for a study of shared clonotypes between healthy human individuals. Regarding this clone: Antigen unknown.

Study-level findings and limits: Deeper or shallower sequencing was expected to change how clonotypes are shared among donors. Around 4.7% was the fraction of naive CD4 clonotypes found shared across a few donors.

The CDR3 length is 15 residues. Looked up from germline, CDR1 is SGHAT and CDR2 is FQNNGV. Trimming shortened V by 5 bases and J by 6 bases, and 20 bases separated the two germline ends. All donors qualified as healthy HIV-negative adults and had experienced no recent acute infections or vaccinations. TCRdb's table, derived via immunoSEQ multiplex PCR, lists solely in-frame clones and lacks some. There are around 1.6 million clones in the sample; around 98% occur only once, and approximately 0.45% lies in the top ten. The chain is built from TRBV11-2 and TRBJ2-7; no reliable D call. Material for sequencing was naive CD4+ T cells sorted from blood. Described subset: CD45RA+ positively selected. This receptor was taken from a man aged 30 to 45 in good health. CDR3 sequence: CASSVRATIVGEQYF. The CDR3 DNA sequence: TGTGCCAGCAGCGTCCGGGCCACCATTGTTGGCGAGCAGTACTTC.